This TCR beta chain was sequenced in a study of T cell repertoires in aging, cancer and after chemotherapy. Overall study: The full dataset contained 8.5 million to 10 million TCR reads. Whole-study results and caveats: Across the chemotherapy interval, each cancer cohort showed higher median generation probability, suggesting thymic rebound.

Concerning this clonotype: Its target is unknown.

Peripheral blood genomic DNA, not sorted cells or RNA, was the template. Multiplex touch-down PCR with TRB-A/B primers amplified rearranged V-D-J TRB sequences. Each CDR3 protein is one row after TCRdb ran MiXCR on the multiplex PCR reads. The table includes around 5,100 distinct CDR3 sequences, roughly 26% detected once. The receptor's source is a human donor with a solid tumor. The sequencing sample was made of blood.

CDR3 loop: CASSPGTGGGYTF. DNA for the CDR3: TGTGCCAGCTCACCAGGGACAGGGGGAGGCTACACCTTC. The chain links TRBV18 to TRBJ1-2, with 11 bases that match TRBD1. Germline V gives CDR1 KGHSH, CDR2 LQKENI. CDR3 length: 13 residues. V dropped 2 bases and J dropped 8; count of bases not matched to a gene: 1. Combining the CDR3 with reference TRBV18 and TRBJ1-2 gives the whole variable domain NAGVMQNPRHLVRRRGQEARLRCSPMKGHSHVYWYRQLPEEGLKFMVYLQKENIIDESGMPKERFSAEFPKEGPSILRIQQVVRGDSAAYFCASSPGTGGGYTFGSGTRLTVV.